The 14 T cell receptor beta chains below come from one sample, sequenced in a study of cytomegalovirus exposure and HLA in healthy donors. In the PCR, 60 Vbeta and 13 Jbeta primers were used. The method was immunoSEQ multiplex PCR; TCRdb's version includes in-frame clones alone and lacks a portion of them. This listing includes 60,000 to 75,000 clones. The sample was PBMCs. The source is a woman in her twenties or thirties in good health and CMV-seronegative.

V usage is TRBV29-1 and J usage is TRBJ1-2; 10 nucleotides match TRBD1. With V trimmed by 6 bases and J by 4 bases, 8 bases remained unmatched. CDR1 is SQVTM and CDR2 is ANQGSEA in the germline V gene. The CDR3 totals 14 residues. The CDR3: CSVDRGRAFYGYTF. The CDR3 DNA is TGCAGCGTAGACAGGGGGCGAGCCTTCTATGGCTACACCTTC. Based on the CDR3 plus reference TRBV29-1 and TRBJ1-2, the full variable domain is SAVISQKPSRDICQRGTSLTIQCQVDSQVTMMFWYRQQPGQSLTLIATANQGSEATYESGFVIDKFPISRPNLTFSTLTVSNMSPEDSSIYLCSVDRGRAFYGYTFGSGTRLTVV.

V gene TRBV9 combines with J gene TRBJ1-4; D ambiguous. Trimming took 0 bases from V and 0 from J, leaving 6 bases between them. This CDR3 spans 15 amino acids. CDR1 SGDLS and CDR2 YYNGEE come from the germline V gene. The CDR3 spells CASSVAESTNEKLFF. Written as DNA, the CDR3 is TGTGCCAGCAGCGTAGCTGAGTCAACTAATGAAAAACTGTTTTTT. The whole variable domain, filled in from reference TRBV9 and TRBJ1-4, reads DSGVTQTPKHLITATGQRVTLRCSPRSGDLSVYWYQQSLDQGLQFLIQYYNGEERAKGNILERFSAQQFPDLHSELNLSSLELGDSALYFCASSVAESTNEKLFFGSGTQLSVL.

J is TRBJ2-7 and V is TRBV5-6, with TRBD1 as a possible D gene (6 bases). Germline CDR1 and CDR2: SGHDT and YYEEEE. Trimming cost V 1 base and J 5 bases, with 16 bases left between them. The CDR3 runs to 15 residues. This CDR3 reads CASSLMGALADEQYF. CDR3 DNA: TGTGCCAGCAGCTTGATGGGGGCTCTCGCCGACGAGCAGTACTTC.

The chain couples TRBV6-5 to TRBJ2-7; 10 nucleotides line up with TRBD1. In germline, CDR1 is MNHEY, CDR2 SVGAGI. The CDR3 has 14 residues. With 6 bases clipped from V and 3 bases from J, the junction kept 5 bases outside the gene matches. The CDR3 spells CASSRQGAGYEQYF. The DNA of the CDR3 is TGTGCCAGCAGCCGACAGGGGGCGGGCTACGAGCAGTACTTC.

V usage is TRBV9 and J usage is TRBJ2-2; possibly TRBD2 for D (6 bases). This CDR3 has 16 residues. V gave up 0 bases and J gave up 0 bases, with 9 bases separating them. Germline loops: CDR1 SGDLS, CDR2 YYNGEE. CDR3 residues: CASSVALAPNTGELFF. The DNA of the CDR3 is TGTGCCAGCAGCGTAGCACTAGCACCGAACACCGGGGAGCTGTTTTTT. The whole variable domain, remainder taken from reference TRBV9 and TRBJ2-2, is DSGVTQTPKHLITATGQRVTLRCSPRSGDLSVYWYQQSLDQGLQFLIQYYNGEERAKGNILERFSAQQFPDLHSELNLSSLELGDSALYFCASSVALAPNTGELFFGEGSRLTVL.

The chain links TRBV5-1 to TRBJ1-1, with D tentatively TRBD1 (5 bases). Germline V gives CDR1 SGHRS, CDR2 YFSETQ. The V and J ends lost 0 bases and 1 base respectively, with 10 bases between them. The CDR3 is 15 residues long. The CDR3 region is CASSLAARANTEAFF. The CDR3 nucleotides read TGCGCCAGCAGCTTGGCGGCCAGGGCGAACACTGAAGCTTTCTTT.

The rearrangement uses TRBV7-3 and TRBJ2-2; D might be TRBD2 (5 bases). Germline V gene sequence: CDR1 SGHTA, CDR2 FQGTGA. CDR3 length: 13 amino acids. The germline V and J ends were trimmed by 7 bases and 4 bases, with 10 bases remaining between them. In nucleotides, the CDR3 is TGTGCCAGCACCCCCCGGGGCACCGGGGAGCTGTTTTTT. Its protein product is CASTPRGTGELFF.

The chain has TRBV5-1 and TRBJ1-3; the D is unclear. Trimming stripped 0 bases from V and 4 bases from J, with 8 bases between. This CDR3 comprises 14 residues. Germline V CDR1 and CDR2: SGHRS, YFSETQ. The CDR3 DNA sequence: TGCGCCAGCAGCTTGGTTGGGAGGGGAAACACCATATATTTT. It specifies CASSLVGRGNTIYF.

The chain uses TRBV19 and TRBJ2-7, with no clear D. The CDR3 extends over 11 amino acids. Germline V gene sequence: CDR1 LNHDA, CDR2 SQIVND (reference sequence). The V gene lost 4 bases and the J gene lost 7 bases, with 8 bases spanning the gap. As DNA, the CDR3 is TGTGCCAGTAGTAATCAGTGGGAGCAGTACTTC. Its protein is CASSNQWEQYF.

This chain uses TRBV4-1 with TRBJ2-3, with 7 bases aligning to TRBD1. Germline CDR1 MGHRA, CDR2 YSYEKL. V dropped 0 bases and J dropped 4; count of bases not matched to a gene: 4. The CDR3 has 15 amino acids. The DNA for the CDR3 is TGCGCCAGCAGCCAAGATCACAGGGGCGCAGATACGCAGTATTTT. Amino acids: CASSQDHRGADTQYF.

Worth noting for this clone: An end of the junction does not agree with germline; a read error may underlie this. The CDR3: CASSSSRGGETQYF. CDR3 DNA sequence: TGTGCTAGCAGCTCATCGCGCGGGGGGGAGACCCAGTACTTC. V is TRBV7-7 and J is TRBJ2-5; 8 bases line up with TRBD2. Germline V CDR1 and CDR2: SSHAT, FNYEAQ (reference sequence). The CDR3 extends over 14 amino acids.

The CDR3 sequence: CASSLTLTGIGTGELFF. The CDR3 nucleotides are TGCGCCAGCAGCCTGACACTAACAGGGATCGGCACCGGGGAGCTGTTTTTT. The rearrangement links TRBV5-1 to TRBJ2-2, with a weak D call TRBD1 (6 bases). V was cut by 4 bases and J by 4 bases, with 20 bases left in between. CDR1 is SGHRS, CDR2 YFSETQ, per germline. This CDR3 has 17 amino acids. The complete variable domain, with remaining parts taken from reference TRBV5-1 and TRBJ2-2, reads KAGVTQTPRYLIKTRGQQVTLSCSPISGHRSVSWYQQTPGQGLQFLFEYFSETQRNKGNFPGRFSGRQFSNSRSEMNVSTLELGDSALYLCASSLTLTGIGTGELFFGEGSRLTVL.

J is TRBJ2-5 and V is TRBV11-2; D is perhaps TRBD2 (6 bases). Trimming removed 1 base at V and 5 bases at J, with 14 bases between. From germline, CDR1 is SGHAT and CDR2 FQNNGV. The CDR3 is 15 residues long. This chain's CDR3 is CASSLVPGGGETQYF. The CDR3 coding sequence is TGTGCCAGCAGCTTAGTCCCCGGTGGAGGGGAGACCCAGTACTTC.

The chain carries TRBV30 and TRBJ2-7; tentatively, D is TRBD2 (6 bases). V was trimmed by 0 bases and J by 3 bases, leaving 15 bases between them. The CDR3 has 15 amino acids. Germline-derived CDR1 and CDR2 are GTSNPN and SVGIG (reference sequence). The CDR3 DNA is TGTGCCTGGAGTGTTGGAGGGAGTGCCGTCTACGAGCAGTACTTC. Translated, it gives CAWSVGGSAVYEQYF.